Below are 26 T cell receptor beta chains sequenced from a single sample in a study of identical twins. TCRdb processed the 5' RACE reads anew with MiXCR; each CDR3 protein has one entry. This table holds just under 550,000 distinct CDR3 sequences, nearly 15% found once. These sequences were also reported in another study, on yellow fever vaccine responses in identical twins.

Sequencing was carried out using CD4+ T cells sorted from blood. These receptors came from a woman in her late teens or twenties in good health.

This clonotype was found a few times. V is TRBV20-1 and J is TRBJ2-1; 7 nucleotides match TRBD2. Germline V CDR1 and CDR2: DFQATT, SNEGSKA (reference sequence). CDR3 size: 15 residues. The V segment lost 4 bases and the J segment 7 bases; nucleotides outside the gene matches: 13. This chain's CDR3 is CSAIGRAGVENEQFF. The CDR3, as DNA: TGCAGTGCTATAGGAAGGGCGGGAGTGGAGAATGAGCAGTTCTTC.

V usage is TRBV29-1 and J usage is TRBJ2-1, with D perhaps matching TRBD1 (6 bases). Trimming stripped 5 bases from V and 2 bases from J, with 10 bases between. CDR3 length: 13 residues. In germline, CDR1 is SQVTM, CDR2 ANQGSEA. CDR3 coding DNA: TGCAGCGTTTACCGGGACACCTACAATGAGCAGTTCTTC. Residues: CSVYRDTYNEQFF.

This clonotype was seen a handful of times. The genes are TRBV3-1 and TRBJ2-5; D might be TRBD2 (5 bases). The length of the CDR3 is 14 residues. V was pared by 1 base and J by 4 bases, with 10 bases between. From germline, CDR1 is LGHDT and CDR2 YNNKEL (reference sequence). The CDR3 loop is CASSQGNSGETQYF. The CDR3 DNA follows: TGTGCCAGCAGCCAAGGGAACAGCGGAGAGACCCAGTACTTC.

V gene TRBV6-2 or TRBV6-3 combines with J gene TRBJ1-2; D gene unclear. Germline V CDR1 and CDR2: MNHEY, SVGEGT. V gave up 1 base and J gave up 13 bases, with 13 bases separating them. This CDR3 region has 12 residues. CDR3 loop: CASSYFSGHGTF. DNA for the CDR3: TGTGCCAGCAGTTACTTTTCCGGGCATGGCACCTTC.

The chain has TRBV6-1 and TRBJ2-5; D gene unclear. The CDR3 extends over 14 amino acids. The germline V gene encodes CDR1 MNHNS and CDR2 SASEGT. Trimming took 6 bases from V and 3 from J, leaving 14 bases between them. The CDR3 spells CASSFPTQKETQYF. The DNA for the CDR3 is TGTGCCAGCAGCTTCCCGACTCAAAAAGAGACCCAGTACTTC.

The V call is TRBV20-1, the J call TRBJ2-5; no definite D call. V lost 6 bases and J lost 12, with 26 bases in between. CDR1 is DFQATT and CDR2 is SNEGSKA in the germline V gene (reference sequence). The CDR3 totals 14 residues. CDR3 sequence (DNA): TGCAGTGCCATCCTGCTGGGGTCAGCGCCAGTCAAGTACTTC. Amino acids: CSAILLGSAPVKYF.

This clonotype has more than one count but fewer than ten. The chain couples TRBV5-1 to TRBJ2-7, with 8 bases identical to TRBD1. This CDR3 has 15 amino acids. Germline lookup yields CDR1 SGHRS and CDR2 YFSETQ. V lost 4 bases and J lost 0; bases outside the gene matches: 6. CDR3 in DNA: TGCGCCAGCAGCCCCCGGGACAGGAGCTCCTACGAGCAGTACTTC. Encoded protein: CASSPRDRSSYEQYF.

V gene TRBV10-1 combines with J gene TRBJ1-1; D not certain. V lost 6 bases to trimming and J lost 1 base, with 18 bases between them. CDR3 length: 16 residues. Germline V gene sequence: CDR1 WNHNN, CDR2 SYGVQD (reference sequence). CDR3 region: CASRVRRALGNTEAFF. The CDR3 DNA reads TGCGCCAGCAGGGTCCGGAGGGCCCTAGGGAACACTGAAGCTTTCTTT.

V and J are TRBV12-3 or TRBV12-4 and TRBJ1-2, with 11 nucleotides matching TRBD1. CDR3 length: 17 amino acids. After removal of 7 bases from V and 1 base from J, the junction contained 11 bases not matched to a gene. The CDR3 spells CASTTGQGDPYNYGYTF. In DNA form, the CDR3 reads TGTGCCAGCACTACGGGACAGGGGGACCCATATAACTATGGCTACACCTTC.

This sequence joins TRBV28 and TRBJ2-2, with TRBD1 matching over 8 bases. Per the germline V gene, CDR1 is MDHEN and CDR2 is SYDVKM. This CDR3 contains 16 residues. The J segment lost 4 bases and the V segment lost 7 bases, leaving 11 bases of the junction unmatched. CDR3 coding DNA: TGTGCCAGCACCTTCCGATCCAGGGGGCGCACCGGGGAGCTGTTTTTT. The encoded protein is CASTFRSRGRTGELFF.

The chain has TRBV11-2 and TRBJ2-1; D gene ambiguous. Deletions cut 3 bases from V and 0 bases from J, with 15 bases between. Per germline, CDR1 SGHAT and CDR2 FQNNGV. This CDR3 has 17 amino acids. The CDR3 DNA sequence: TGTGCCAGCAGCTTCAAACTTAGTGCGAGCTCCTACAATGAGCAGTTCTTC. Its protein product is CASSFKLSASSYNEQFF.

This clonotype was seen a few times. The gene calls are TRBV7-9 and TRBJ1-1; 7 bases line up with TRBD1. After removal of 2 bases from V and 6 bases from J, the junction contained 9 bases not matched to a gene. CDR1 SEHNR and CDR2 FQNEAQ come from the germline V gene (reference sequence). The CDR3 spans 15 residues. The CDR3 loop is CASSLQGGAGAEAFF. The DNA of the CDR3 is TGTGCCAGCAGCTTACAGGGGGGCGCAGGGGCTGAAGCTTTCTTT.

The rearrangement uses TRBV5-1 and TRBJ2-1; D may be TRBD1 or TRBD2 (5 bases each). Trimming stripped 10 bases from V and 9 bases from J, with 17 bases between. CDR3 size: 12 residues. Germline V gives CDR1 SGHRS, CDR2 YFSETQ. CDR3 DNA sequence: TGCGCCGGCGGGCAGGGATTGGCTGAGCAGTTCTTC. It specifies CAGGQGLAEQFF.

CDR3 sequence reads: CASSSPGPKSRGGELFF. Here the CDR3 DNA reads TGTGCCAGCAGTTCCCCGGGACCGAAATCCCGTGGCGGGGAGCTGTTTTTT. The chain combines TRBV28 with TRBJ2-2; D might be TRBD1 or TRBD2, each matching 5 bases. Per the germline V gene, CDR1 is MDHEN and CDR2 is SYDVKM. The CDR3 consists of 17 residues. V was clipped by 4 bases and J by 7 bases, with 22 bases between them.

The sample holds many counts of this clonotype. This chain links TRBV29-1 with TRBJ2-1, with a possible D match to TRBD2 (7 bases). The CDR3 spans 13 residues. V was trimmed by 8 bases and J by 7 bases, leaving 18 bases between them. CDR1 and CDR2 (germline): SQVTM, ANQGSEA. DNA of the CDR3: TGCAGCCCGAGGGGGGGCAAAGCGAATGAGCAGTTCTTC. Translation: CSPRGGKANEQFF.

This clonotype was seen more than once but under ten times. The chain carries TRBV21-1 and TRBJ2-7. TRBV21-1 represents a pseudogene. The CDR3 has 16 amino acids. CDR3 amino acids: CASSKVKTSSQYEQYV. In DNA, the CDR3 is TGTGCCAGCAGCAAAGTAAAGACATCTTCCCAGTACGAGCAGTACGTC.

This clonotype was counted a few times. The chain combines TRBV9 with TRBJ2-7, with D maybe TRBD2 (6 bases). V was cut by 0 bases and J by 1 base, with 11 bases left in between. In germline, CDR1 is SGDLS, CDR2 YYNGEE. The CDR3 totals 15 residues. CDR3 DNA sequence: TGTGCCAGCAGCGTAGGCGGGACCCTTTCCTACGAGCAGTACTTC. As protein: CASSVGGTLSYEQYF.

The V gene is TRBV15, the J gene TRBJ2-1, with 11 positions matching TRBD1. In germline, CDR1 is LNHNV, CDR2 YYDKDF (reference sequence). The ends lost 0 bases at V and 6 bases at J; junction bases unmatched: 16. The CDR3 consists of 20 residues. As DNA, the CDR3 is TGTGCCACCAGCAGAGATTCTTGGTACCCCGGACAGGGGGCGCCCAATGAGCAGTTCTTC. It codes for CATSRDSWYPGQGAPNEQFF.

The chain is built from TRBV7-2 and TRBJ2-7; 9 bases fit TRBD1. The germline V gene encodes CDR1 SGHTA and CDR2 FQGNSA. The CDR3 loop spans 15 amino acids. Germline trimming cut 6 bases from V and 0 bases from J; bases unmatched to any gene: 6. The CDR3 DNA sequence: TGTGCCAGCAGATCCGGGACAGGGACCTCCTACGAGCAGTACTTC. Protein sequence: CASRSGTGTSYEQYF.

This rearrangement joins TRBV3-1 to TRBJ2-2; 7 nucleotides line up with TRBD1. The CDR3 totals 14 residues. Germline values: CDR1 LGHDT, CDR2 YNNKEL (reference sequence). The trim removed 3 bases at V and 6 bases at J, leaving 4 bases unmatched. CDR3 coding DNA: TGTGCCAGCAGCCAGGCCGACAGGGCCGGGGAGCTGTTTTTT. Translation: CASSQADRAGELFF.

The CDR3 nucleotides read TGTGCCAGCAGCCAAGCCAGGACGGGAAGCTCTGGAAACACCATATATTTT. Its protein is CASSQARTGSSGNTIYF. The chain combines TRBV4-2 with TRBJ1-3; D ambiguous. The CDR3 has 17 residues. V lost 1 base and J lost 0, with 13 bases in between. CDR1 is LGHNA, CDR2 YNFKEQ, per germline.

The chain couples TRBV7-2 to TRBJ2-1; the D gene is possibly TRBD2 (6 bases). The CDR3 has 16 amino acids. Trimming took off 1 base at V and 9 bases at J, with 19 bases between the two ends. Germline CDR1 is SGHTA and CDR2 is FQGNSA. The CDR3 DNA follows: TGTGCCAGCAGCTTAGTTCTTAGCGGCACCTTCGGTGAGCAGTTCTTC. Encoded protein: CASSLVLSGTFGEQFF.

This clonotype appeared a few times. The chain carries TRBV28 and TRBJ2-3; 9 bases match TRBD2. The CDR3 spans 15 residues. Germline CDR1 reads MDHEN; CDR2 reads SYDVKM. V lost 8 bases to trimming and J lost 5 bases; unmatched junction nucleotides: 11. The CDR3 DNA sequence: TGTGCCAGCCATCGCGCGGGAGGGCCAGGAGATACGCAGTATTTT. The encoded protein is CASHRAGGPGDTQYF.

This clonotype was seen many times. The rearrangement uses TRBV7-2 and TRBJ1-2; 9 bases are shared with TRBD1. Germline V gives CDR1 SGHTA, CDR2 FQGNSA. V lost 5 bases, J lost 2 bases, and 3 bases stayed unmatched. This CDR3 spans 14 amino acids. CDR3 sequence: CASSVGQGNYGYTF. CDR3 coding DNA: TGTGCCAGCAGCGTGGGACAGGGAAACTATGGCTACACCTTC.

V is TRBV3-1 and J is TRBJ2-3; D is unresolved. CDR1 and CDR2 (germline): LGHDT, YNNKEL (reference sequence). The CDR3 extends over 13 amino acids. Trimming cost V 4 bases and J 4 bases, with 9 bases left between them. CDR3 sequence reads: CASSRGWADTQYF. The CDR3 coding sequence is TGTGCCAGCAGCCGGGGTTGGGCAGATACGCAGTATTTT.

This clonotype was counted between two and nine times. The chain links TRBV27 to TRBJ1-6; TRBD1 agrees at 7 bases. V was pared by 6 bases and J by 5 bases, with 7 bases of the junction left unmatched. From germline, CDR1 is MNHEY and CDR2 SMNVEV (reference sequence). CDR3 length: 15 residues. The CDR3 region has the DNA TGTGCCAGCAGGACAGGGTCTATACATAATTCACCCCTCCACTTT. Translating it yields CASRTGSIHNSPLHF.